These 21 T cell receptor beta chains originate from one sample sequenced in a study of breast tumors, draining lymph nodes, adjacent tissues. TCRdb reanalysed the multiplex PCR reads using MiXCR and keeps one entry per CDR3 protein. The table includes about 230,000 distinct CDR3 sequences, about 34% detected once. The lymph nodes were axillary draining lymph nodes from breast cancer patients. Sequenced: axillary lymph node tissue. Receptors were obtained from a female donor with breast cancer. Some clones in this sample may be carry-over from other donors' samples.

This clonotype was detected many times. Given a much more abundant clone one base away, this may be a read error. The chain recombines TRBV7-3 with TRBJ2-6, with D possibly matching TRBD1 (5 bases). The CDR3 has 15 amino acids. The germline V gene has CDR1 SGHTA and CDR2 FQGTGA. This CDR3 is CASSPQSSGANVLPF. In nucleotides, the CDR3 is TGTGCCAGCAGCCCCCAGTCCTCTGGGGCCAACGTCCTGCCTTTC.

This chain uses TRBV10-2 with TRBJ1-4; the D gene is possibly TRBD1 (5 bases). This CDR3 is 13 amino acids long. Trimming took 11 bases from V and 12 from J, leaving 22 bases between them. Germline CDR1 is WSHSY and CDR2 is SAAADI. CDR3 in amino acids: CAARLGTGKELFF. DNA of the CDR3: TGCGCCGCCCGGTTGGGGACCGGAAAAGAACTGTTTTTT.

The sample holds many counts of this clonotype. The chain is built from TRBV12-3 or TRBV12-4 and TRBJ2-1; the match to TRBD2 covers 12 bases. CDR3 length: 16 amino acids. V was pared by 4 bases and J by 7 bases, with 8 bases of the junction left unmatched. The chain's CDR3 is CASSYGLAGTRNEQFF. The CDR3 region has the DNA TGTGCCAGCAGTTACGGACTAGCGGGAACTAGGAATGAGCAGTTCTTC.

This clonotype was counted a few times. The V and J genes are TRBV12-3 or TRBV12-4 and TRBJ1-1; unclear D gene. The CDR3 extends over 17 amino acids. The V end was cut by 5 bases, the J end by 1 base, with 20 bases between. Here the CDR3 reads CASSPGRARLENTEAFF. Written as DNA, the CDR3 is TGTGCCAGCAGTCCGGGTCGAGCTAGGCTGGAGAACACTGAAGCTTTCTTT.

This clonotype occurred many times. The V call is TRBV6-6, the J call TRBJ2-7; D unresolved. In germline, CDR1 is MNHNY, CDR2 SVGAGI (reference sequence). The CDR3 consists of 14 residues. Trimming pared 2 bases from V and 2 bases from J, leaving 10 bases between. The CDR3 reads CASSYADGPYEQYF. Here the CDR3 DNA reads TGTGCCAGCAGTTACGCGGACGGTCCCTACGAGCAGTACTTC.

The chain links TRBV25-1 to TRBJ1-3; 7 bases agree with TRBD1. J gave up 0 bases and V 4 bases, and 9 bases lay outside the gene matches. Germline V gene sequence: CDR1 MGHDK, CDR2 SYGVNS. The CDR3 spans 17 residues. The CDR3 nucleotides are TGTGCCAGCAGTGCGAACAGGGGCACAAGCTCTGGAAACACCATATATTTT. It specifies CASSANRGTSSGNTIYF.

Notes on this clonotype: One junction end disagrees with the germline gene, perhaps due to a read error. The chain is built from TRBV10-3 and TRBJ1-1; TRBD1 is a possible D gene (6 bases). Germline CDR1 ENHRY, CDR2 SYGVKD. This CDR3 has 15 residues. CDR3 sequence: CASSCSTGRNTEAFF. The CDR3 DNA follows: TGTGCCAGCAGTTGCTCAACAGGGAGGAATACTGAAGCTTTCTTT.

In the case of this clonotype: It is unclear where the CDR3 begins or ends on the DNA, so no DNA is shown, and the CDR3 is as TCRdb lists it. This chain joins TRBV7-2 and TRBJ1-2; the listed D gene, TRBD1, was not tested against the DNA. Germline V gene lookup returns CDR1 SGHTA and CDR2 FQGNSA. The CDR3 length is 15 residues, termini included. The CDR3 loop reads CASSFAAGTGYGYPF.

As for this clonotype: The junction and the germline gene differ at one end; a read error may be behind it. This chain connects TRBV19 to TRBJ1-2; possibly TRBD1 for D (5 bases). CDR1 and CDR2 (germline): LNHDA, SQIVND (reference sequence). The CDR3 contains 16 residues. The CDR3 DNA reads TGTGCCAGCAGTATAGTGGGGACTATAGGGGTCTGGGGCTACACCTTC. This gives the protein CASSIVGTIGVWGYTF.

As for this clonotype: The CDR3 carries no conserved terminal phenylalanine or tryptophan, so it likely arises from a read error. CDR3 sequence reads: CASSGTGGDQSTDTQYL. The CDR3 nucleotides are TGTGCCAGCAGTGGGACAGGGGGCGATCAGAGCACAGATACGCAGTATCTT. The chain couples TRBV28 to TRBJ2-3; 12 nucleotides line up with TRBD1. The length of the CDR3 is 17 residues. Losses at the gene ends were 5 bases for V and 0 bases for J; bases not matched to a gene: 6. Germline-derived CDR1 and CDR2 are MDHEN and SYDVKM.

This clonotype was found many times. The V call is TRBV6-4, the J call TRBJ1-5; TRBD1 might be the D (6 bases). In germline, CDR1 is MRHNA, CDR2 SNTAGT. V dropped 0 bases and J dropped 7 bases, with 13 bases sitting between them. This CDR3 is 15 amino acids long. CDR3 in DNA: TGTGCCAGCAGTGACTCAGCAGGGGCCGGGCAGCCCCAGCATTTT. It yields the protein CASSDSAGAGQPQHF.

Comments on this clonotype: Since the CDR3 does not end with the conserved phenylalanine or tryptophan, this likely comes from a read error. As DNA, the CDR3 is TGTGCCACCAGCAGAGATAGAGGGACCCAGTACCTC. Protein sequence: CATSRDRGTQYL. This chain links TRBV15 with TRBJ2-5; D gene uncertain. V gave up 0 bases and J gave up 7 bases, with 6 bases separating them. Per germline, CDR1 LNHNV and CDR2 YYDKDF (reference sequence). The CDR3 is 12 amino acids.

The chain has TRBV28 and TRBJ1-5, with D uncertain. Germline V lookup: CDR1 MDHEN, CDR2 SYDVKM. Trimming cost V 3 bases and J 6 bases, with 9 bases left between them. This CDR3 comprises 13 residues. The CDR3 bases are TGTGCCAGCAGTTTTATGAGAGGTCAGCCCCAGCATTTT. It yields the protein CASSFMRGQPQHF.

This clonotype was observed at least ten times. The chain's CDR3 is CASSLGGRTNQPQHF. The CDR3 region has the DNA TGTGCCAGCAGCTTGGGGGGGCGGACCAATCAGCCCCAGCATTTT. The chain couples TRBV7-2 to TRBJ1-5, with D perhaps matching TRBD1 (6 bases). Germline CDR1 is SGHTA and CDR2 is FQGNSA. V was shortened by 3 bases and J by 3 bases, with 12 bases between the two germline ends. The CDR3 loop spans 15 amino acids.

This clonotype was found many times. The genes are TRBV14 and TRBJ2-1; 10 bases fit TRBD2. V trimming: 0 bases; J trimming: 3 bases; junction bases outside the gene matches: 5. Germline lookup yields CDR1 SGHDN and CDR2 FVKESK. This CDR3 region has 17 residues. Here the CDR3 reads CASSQETSGISYNEQFF. In nucleotides, the CDR3 is TGTGCCAGCAGCCAAGAAACTAGCGGGATCAGCTACAATGAGCAGTTCTTC.

This clonotype appeared many times. J is TRBJ1-5 and V is TRBV6-6, with D possibly TRBD1 on 5 matching bases. The germline V gene has CDR1 MNHNY and CDR2 SVGAGI (reference sequence). V was shortened by 5 bases and J by 11 bases, with 19 bases between the two germline ends. The CDR3 extends over 14 amino acids. The CDR3 bases are TGTGCCAGCAGTCACCCGGGGACGGGTCAAGCCCAGCATTTT. The encoded protein is CASSHPGTGQAQHF.

This clonotype was counted ten times or more. The CDR3 here is CATSAQPGQGDKNEQFF. CDR3 nucleotide sequence: TGTGCCACCAGCGCGCAACCGGGACAGGGGGATAAAAATGAGCAGTTCTTC. The chain joins TRBV24-1 to TRBJ2-1; TRBD1 matches 11 bases. The V gene end was trimmed by 7 bases and the J gene end by 7 bases; junction bases not matched to a gene: 14. Germline lookup yields CDR1 KGHDR and CDR2 SFDVKD. The length of the CDR3 is 17 residues.

CDR3 DNA sequence: TGTGCCAGCAGACAGGGGGAGACTGAAGCTTTCTTT. It yields the protein CASRQGETEAFF. The genes are TRBV6-2 or TRBV6-3 and TRBJ1-1; TRBD1 aligns across 8 bases. The trim removed 6 bases at V and 5 bases at J, leaving 2 bases unmatched. CDR1 and CDR2 from the germline V gene are MNHEY and SVGEGT. There are 12 residues in the CDR3.

The table lists this clonotype with a few counts. This could be a read error, since a much larger clone is one nucleotide away. This rearrangement joins TRBV19 to TRBJ2-1, with 9 bases lining up with TRBD2. The length of the CDR3 is 14 residues. Germline V CDR1 and CDR2: LNHDA, SQIVND (reference sequence). The V gene end was trimmed by 8 bases and the J gene end by 8 bases; junction bases not matched to a gene: 10. The CDR3 sequence: CASCWSSGMDEQFF. The CDR3 nucleotides read TGTGCCAGTTGTTGGTCTAGCGGGATGGATGAGCAGTTCTTC.

The chain combines TRBV11-2 with TRBJ2-6; D is possibly TRBD1 or TRBD2 (5 bases each). Per germline, CDR1 SGHAT and CDR2 FQNNGV. This CDR3 comprises 17 residues. V was pared by 3 bases and J by 4 bases, with 16 bases between. CDR3 sequence reads: CASSFQGTGSGANVLTF. The CDR3 bases are TGTGCCAGCAGCTTCCAGGGAACGGGATCAGGGGCCAACGTCCTGACTTTC. Using reference TRBV11-2 and TRBJ2-6 for the parts outside the CDR3, the full variable domain is EAGVAQSPRYKIIEKRQSVAFWCNPISGHATLYWYQQILGQGPKLLIQFQNNGVVDDSQLPKDRFSAERLKGVDSTLKIQPAKLEDSAVYLCASSFQGTGSGANVLTFGAGSRLTVL.

The CDR3 DNA follows: TGTGCCAGCGATCGGGGGGCGCAAGGAAAACTGTTTTTT. Translating it yields CASDRGAQGKLFF. The chain recombines TRBV28 with TRBJ1-4; a weak D match, TRBD1 (6 bases). The CDR3 is 13 residues long. CDR1 and CDR2 (germline): MDHEN, SYDVKM. Trimming left V 8 bases short and J 10 bases short, with 17 bases between.